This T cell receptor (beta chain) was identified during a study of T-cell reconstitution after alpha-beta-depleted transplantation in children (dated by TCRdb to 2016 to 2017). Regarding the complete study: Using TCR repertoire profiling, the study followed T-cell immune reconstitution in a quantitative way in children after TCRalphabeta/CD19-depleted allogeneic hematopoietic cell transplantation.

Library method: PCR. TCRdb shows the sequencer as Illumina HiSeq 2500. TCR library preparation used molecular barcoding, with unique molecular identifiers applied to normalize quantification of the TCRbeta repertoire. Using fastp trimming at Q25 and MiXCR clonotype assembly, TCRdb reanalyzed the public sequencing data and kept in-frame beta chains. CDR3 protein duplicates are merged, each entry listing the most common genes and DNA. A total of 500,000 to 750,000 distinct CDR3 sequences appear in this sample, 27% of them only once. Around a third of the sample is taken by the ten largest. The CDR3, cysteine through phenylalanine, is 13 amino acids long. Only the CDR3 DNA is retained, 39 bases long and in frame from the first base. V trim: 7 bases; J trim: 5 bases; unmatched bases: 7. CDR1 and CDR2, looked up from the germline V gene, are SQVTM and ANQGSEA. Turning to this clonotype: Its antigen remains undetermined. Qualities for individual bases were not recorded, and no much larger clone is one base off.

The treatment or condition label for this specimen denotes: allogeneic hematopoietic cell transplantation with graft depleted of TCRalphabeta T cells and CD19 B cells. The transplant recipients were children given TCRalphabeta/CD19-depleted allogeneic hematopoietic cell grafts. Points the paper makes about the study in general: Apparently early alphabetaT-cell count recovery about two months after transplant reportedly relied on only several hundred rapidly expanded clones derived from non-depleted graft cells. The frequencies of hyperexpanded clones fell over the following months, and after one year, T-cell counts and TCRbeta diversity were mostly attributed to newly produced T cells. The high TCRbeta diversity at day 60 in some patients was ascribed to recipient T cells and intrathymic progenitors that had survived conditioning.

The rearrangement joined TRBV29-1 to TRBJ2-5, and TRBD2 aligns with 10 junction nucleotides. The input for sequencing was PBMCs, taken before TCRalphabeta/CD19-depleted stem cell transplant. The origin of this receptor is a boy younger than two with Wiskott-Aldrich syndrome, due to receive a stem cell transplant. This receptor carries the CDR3 CSGSSGSWETQYF. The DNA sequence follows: TGCAGCGGGTCTAGCGGGAGTTGGGAGACCCAGTACTTC.